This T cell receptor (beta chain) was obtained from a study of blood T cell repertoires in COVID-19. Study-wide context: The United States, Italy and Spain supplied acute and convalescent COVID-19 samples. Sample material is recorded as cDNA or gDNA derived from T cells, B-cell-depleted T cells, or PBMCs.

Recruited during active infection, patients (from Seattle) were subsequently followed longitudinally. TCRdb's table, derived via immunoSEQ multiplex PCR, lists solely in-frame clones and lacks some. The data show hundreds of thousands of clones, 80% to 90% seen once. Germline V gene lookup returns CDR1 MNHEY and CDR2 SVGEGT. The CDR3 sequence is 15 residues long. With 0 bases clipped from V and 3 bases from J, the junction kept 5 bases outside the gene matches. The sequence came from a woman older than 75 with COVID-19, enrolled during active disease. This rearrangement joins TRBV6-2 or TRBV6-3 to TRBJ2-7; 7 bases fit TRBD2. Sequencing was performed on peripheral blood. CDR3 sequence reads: CASSYSGGNFYEQYF. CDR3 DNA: TGTGCCAGCAGTTACTCGGGAGGGAATTTCTACGAGCAGTACTTC.